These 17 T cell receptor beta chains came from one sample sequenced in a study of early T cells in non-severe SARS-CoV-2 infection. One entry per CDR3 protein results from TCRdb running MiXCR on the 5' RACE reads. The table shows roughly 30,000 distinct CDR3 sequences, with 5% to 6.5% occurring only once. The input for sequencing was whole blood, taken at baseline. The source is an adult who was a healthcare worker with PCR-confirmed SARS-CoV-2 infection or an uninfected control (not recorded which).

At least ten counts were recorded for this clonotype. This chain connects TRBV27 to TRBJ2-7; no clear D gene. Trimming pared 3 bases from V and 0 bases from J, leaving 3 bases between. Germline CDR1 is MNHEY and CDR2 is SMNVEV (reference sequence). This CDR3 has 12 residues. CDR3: CASSFASYEQYF. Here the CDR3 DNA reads TGTGCCAGCAGTTTTGCCTCCTACGAGCAGTACTTC.

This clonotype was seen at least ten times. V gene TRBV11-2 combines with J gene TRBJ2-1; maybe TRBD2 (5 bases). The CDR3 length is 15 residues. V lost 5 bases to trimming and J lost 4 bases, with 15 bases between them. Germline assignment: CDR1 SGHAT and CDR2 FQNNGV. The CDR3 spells CASSLGSDFYNEQFF. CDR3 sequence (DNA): TGTGCCAGCAGCCTCGGCTCGGACTTTTACAATGAGCAGTTCTTC.

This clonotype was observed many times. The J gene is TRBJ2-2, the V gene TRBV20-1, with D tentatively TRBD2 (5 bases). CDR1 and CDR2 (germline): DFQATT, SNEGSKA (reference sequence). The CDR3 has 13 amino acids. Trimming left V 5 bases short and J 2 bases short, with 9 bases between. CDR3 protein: CSASTRNTGELFF. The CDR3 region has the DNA TGCAGTGCTTCTACTAGAAACACCGGGGAGCTGTTTTTT.

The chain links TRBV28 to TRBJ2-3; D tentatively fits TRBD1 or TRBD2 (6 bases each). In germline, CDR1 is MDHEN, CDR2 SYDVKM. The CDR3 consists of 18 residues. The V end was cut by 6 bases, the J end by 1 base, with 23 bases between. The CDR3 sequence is CASSAPGAGTMGTDTQYF. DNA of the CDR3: TGTGCCAGCAGCGCCCCGGGGGCGGGGACGATGGGCACAGATACGCAGTATTTT.

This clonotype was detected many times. CDR3 sequence (DNA): TGTGCCAGCTCAACTTTAGCGGGGGCCTACGAGCAGTACTTC. Its protein product is CASSTLAGAYEQYF. The V and J genes are TRBV18 and TRBJ2-7; 9 bases map to TRBD2. The germline gives CDR1 KGHSH, CDR2 LQKENI. The CDR3 runs to 14 residues. V shed 5 bases and J 2 bases; nucleotides not matched to a gene: 4.

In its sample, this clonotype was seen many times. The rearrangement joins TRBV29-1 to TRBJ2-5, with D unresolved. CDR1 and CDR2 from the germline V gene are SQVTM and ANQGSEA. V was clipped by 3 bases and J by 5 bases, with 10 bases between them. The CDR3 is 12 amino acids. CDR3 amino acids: CSVDVFRETQYF. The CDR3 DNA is TGCAGCGTTGATGTCTTCCGGGAGACCCAGTACTTC.

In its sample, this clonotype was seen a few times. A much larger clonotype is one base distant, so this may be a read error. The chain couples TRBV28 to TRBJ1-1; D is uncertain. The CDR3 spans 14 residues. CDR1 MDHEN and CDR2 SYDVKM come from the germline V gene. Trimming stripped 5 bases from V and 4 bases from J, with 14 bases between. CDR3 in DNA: TGTGCCAGCAGTCCATCCAGCATGAGCACTGAAGCTTTCTTT. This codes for CASSPSSMSTEAFF.

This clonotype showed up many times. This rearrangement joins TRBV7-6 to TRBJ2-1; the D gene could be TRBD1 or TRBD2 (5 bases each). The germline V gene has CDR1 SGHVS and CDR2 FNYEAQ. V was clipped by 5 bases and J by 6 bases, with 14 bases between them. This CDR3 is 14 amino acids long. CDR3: CASSLTGPGNEQFF. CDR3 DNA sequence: TGTGCCAGCAGCCTAACGGGGCCAGGCAATGAGCAGTTCTTC.

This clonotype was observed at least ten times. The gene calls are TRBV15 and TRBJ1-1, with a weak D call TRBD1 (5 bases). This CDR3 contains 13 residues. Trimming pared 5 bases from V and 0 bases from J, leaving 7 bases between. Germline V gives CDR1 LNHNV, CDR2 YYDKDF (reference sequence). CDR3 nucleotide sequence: TGTGCCACCAGCCAAGGGGTGAACACTGAAGCTTTCTTT. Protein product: CATSQGVNTEAFF.

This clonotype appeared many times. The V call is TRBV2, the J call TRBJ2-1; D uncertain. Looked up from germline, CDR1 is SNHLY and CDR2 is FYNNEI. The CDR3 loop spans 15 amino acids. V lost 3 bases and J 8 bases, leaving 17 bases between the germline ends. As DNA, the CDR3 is TGTGCCAGCAGTGACAGGAGCTCCCCCACTGATGAGCAGTTCTTC. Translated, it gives CASSDRSSPTDEQFF.

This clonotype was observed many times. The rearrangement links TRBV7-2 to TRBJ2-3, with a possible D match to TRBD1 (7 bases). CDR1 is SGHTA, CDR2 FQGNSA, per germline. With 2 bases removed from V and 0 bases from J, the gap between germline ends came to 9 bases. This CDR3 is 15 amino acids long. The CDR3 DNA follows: TGTGCCAGCAGCTTACAGGGGGGAAGCACAGATACGCAGTATTTT. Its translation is CASSLQGGSTDTQYF. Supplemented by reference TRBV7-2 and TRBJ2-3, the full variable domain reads GAGVSQSPSNKVTEKGKDVELRCDPISGHTALYWYRQSLGQGLEFLIYFQGNSAPDKSGLPSDRFSAERTGGSVSTLTIQRTQQEDSAVYLCASSLQGGSTDTQYFGPGTRLTVL.

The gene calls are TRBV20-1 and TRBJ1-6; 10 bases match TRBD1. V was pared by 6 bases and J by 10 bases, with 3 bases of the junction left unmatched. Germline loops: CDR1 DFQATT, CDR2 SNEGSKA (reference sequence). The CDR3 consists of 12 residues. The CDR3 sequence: CSAQTGGSPLHF. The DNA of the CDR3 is TGCAGTGCGCAGACAGGGGGCTCACCCCTCCACTTT.

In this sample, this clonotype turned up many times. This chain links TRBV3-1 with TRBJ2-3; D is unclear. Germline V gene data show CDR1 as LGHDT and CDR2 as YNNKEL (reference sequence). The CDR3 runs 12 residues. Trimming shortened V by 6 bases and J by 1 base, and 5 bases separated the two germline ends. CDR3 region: CASRSGTDTQYF. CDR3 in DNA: TGTGCCAGCAGAAGCGGCACAGATACGCAGTATTTT.

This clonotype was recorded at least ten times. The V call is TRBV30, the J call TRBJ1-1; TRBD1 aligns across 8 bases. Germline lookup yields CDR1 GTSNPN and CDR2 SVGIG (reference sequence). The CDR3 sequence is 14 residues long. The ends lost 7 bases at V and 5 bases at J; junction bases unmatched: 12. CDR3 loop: CAFYTTGGMTEAFF. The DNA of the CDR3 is TGTGCCTTCTACACAACAGGGGGGATGACTGAAGCTTTCTTT.

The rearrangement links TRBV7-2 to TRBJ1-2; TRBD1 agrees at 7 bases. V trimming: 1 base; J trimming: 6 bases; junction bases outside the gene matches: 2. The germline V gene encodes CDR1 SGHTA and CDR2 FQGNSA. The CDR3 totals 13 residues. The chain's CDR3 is CASSLGQGHGYTF. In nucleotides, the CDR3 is TGTGCCAGCAGCTTAGGACAGGGTCATGGCTACACCTTC.

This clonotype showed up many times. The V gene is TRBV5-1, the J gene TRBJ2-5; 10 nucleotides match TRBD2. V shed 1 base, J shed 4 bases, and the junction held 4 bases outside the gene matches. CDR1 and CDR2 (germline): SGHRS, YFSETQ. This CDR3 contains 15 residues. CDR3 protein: CASSLSGRALETQYF. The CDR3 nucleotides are TGCGCCAGCAGCTTGAGCGGGAGGGCCCTAGAGACCCAGTACTTC.

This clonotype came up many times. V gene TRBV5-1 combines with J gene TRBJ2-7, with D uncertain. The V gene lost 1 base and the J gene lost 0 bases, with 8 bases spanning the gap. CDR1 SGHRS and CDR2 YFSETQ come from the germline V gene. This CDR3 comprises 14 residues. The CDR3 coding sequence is TGCGCCAGCAGCTTGATTGCTGGCTCCTACGAGCAGTACTTC. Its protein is CASSLIAGSYEQYF.